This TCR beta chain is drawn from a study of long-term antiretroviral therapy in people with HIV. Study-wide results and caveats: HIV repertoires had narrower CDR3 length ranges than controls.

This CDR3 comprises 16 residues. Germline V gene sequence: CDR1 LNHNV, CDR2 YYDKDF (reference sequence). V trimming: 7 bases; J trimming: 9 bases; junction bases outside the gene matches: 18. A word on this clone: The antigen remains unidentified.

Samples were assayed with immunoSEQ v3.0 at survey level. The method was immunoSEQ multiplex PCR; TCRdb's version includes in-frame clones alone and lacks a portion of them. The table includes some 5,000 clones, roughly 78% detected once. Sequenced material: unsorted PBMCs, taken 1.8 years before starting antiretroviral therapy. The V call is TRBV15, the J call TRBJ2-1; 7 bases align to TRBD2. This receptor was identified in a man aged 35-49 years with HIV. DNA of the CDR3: TGTGCCACCACCAGGACCCCGGGCGGGAGCATCGGTGAGCAGTTCTTC. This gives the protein CATTRTPGGSIGEQFF.